The rows below give T cell receptor beta chains drawn from one sample of a study of blood T cells in healthy people across ages. Via MiXCR, TCRdb re-called the 5' RACE reads, giving one row per CDR3 protein. The sample includes roughly 800,000 distinct CDR3 sequences, less than 70% seen only once; the top ten take around 40%. The sample was blood. Receptors were obtained from a man at least 80 years old in good health. The CDR3 runs from the conserved cysteine through the conserved F or W. The D gene is left open where the match is weak. Clone size is not always given. Where it is, it says once, few, many or a class for expanded clones.

clone_size	d_call	v_call	j_call	cdr3_nt	cdr3_aa
NA	NA	TRBV11-2	TRBJ2-7	TGTGCCAGCAGCTTATATACAGGGAATTCCTACAATGAGCAGTACTTC	CASSLYTGNSYNEQYF
NA	NA	TRBV2	TRBJ2-1	TGTGCCAGCAGTCGGGGACTTGGCAATGAGCAGTTCTTC	CASSRGLGNEQFF
NA	NA	TRBV7-2	TRBJ2-5	TGTGCCAGCAGCCTCTTCCAAGAAGAGACCCAGTACTTC	CASSLFQEETQYF
NA	TRBD1	TRBV29-1	TRBJ1-4	TGCAGCGTTGCGCAGGGGGATGAAAAACTGTTTTTT	CSVAQGDEKLFF
few	TRBD1	TRBV6-1	TRBJ2-3	TGTGCCAGCAGTGAAGTTGGCAGGGGGTTTGGAGATACGCAGTATTTT	CASSEVGRGFGDTQYF
NA	NA	TRBV7-3	TRBJ1-2	TGTGCCAGCAGCCCCGGACAGAACTGTGGCTACACCTTC	CASSPGQNCGYTF
NA	NA	TRBV12-3/TRBV12-4	TRBJ1-4	TGTGCCAGCAGCTCTACCGCAGCAAAACTGTTTTTT	CASSSTAAKLFF
few	NA	TRBV12-3/TRBV12-4	TRBJ2-1	TGTGCCAGCAGGAAGCCAAGCTCCTACAATGAGCAGTTCTTC	CASRKPSSYNEQFF
NA	TRBD2	TRBV7-9	TRBJ2-1	TGTGCCAGCAGCCCGGGGAGCGGGAGCTCCTACAATGAGCAGTTCTTC	CASSPGSGSSYNEQFF
NA	NA	TRBV14	TRBJ1-2	TGTGCCAGCAGCCAAGGAGGAGGGGTACGCGGCTACACCTTC	CASSQGGGVRGYTF
few	TRBD2	TRBV3-1	TRBJ2-7	TGTGCCAGCAGCCAAGACCGACTAGCGGGAGTGACCTACGAGCAGTACTTC	CASSQDRLAGVTYEQYF
once	TRBD1	TRBV6-5	TRBJ2-5	TGTGCCAGCAATAAACAGGGGGCAGCTGGGGAGACCCAGTACTTC	CASNKQGAAGETQYF
NA	NA	TRBV7-2	TRBJ2-3	TGTGCCAGCAGCTATGGACCAACAGATACGCAGTATTTT	CASSYGPTDTQYF
NA	TRBD2	TRBV18	TRBJ2-1	TGTGCCAGCTCACCAAGGGGTTCCGGGACTAACCACAATGAGCAGTTCTTC	CASSPRGSGTNHNEQFF
NA	TRBD1	TRBV2	TRBJ1-5	TGTGCCAGCAGTGAGGGACAGGGCGAGTTGGGTCAGCCCCAGCATTTT	CASSEGQGELGQPQHF
NA	TRBD1	TRBV25-1	TRBJ2-7	TGTGCCAGCAGTGATCAAGGCCCGGGACAGAAGACCTACGAGCAGTACTTC	CASSDQGPGQKTYEQYF
NA	NA	TRBV15	TRBJ1-2	TGTGCCACCAGCAGAGAGGTGGACTATGGCTACACCTTC	CATSREVDYGYTF
NA	NA	TRBV11-2	TRBJ2-3	TGTGCCAGCAGCTTTCTTTTGGGGTTCAGTAGCCCCAGATACGCGTATTTT	CASSFLLGFSSPRYAYF
NA	NA	TRBV28	TRBJ2-7	TGTGCCAGCAGTTTCACCAATACCTACGAGCAGTACTTC	CASSFTNTYEQYF
NA	TRBD1	TRBV3-1	TRBJ1-2	TGTGCCAGCAGCCAAGATTTAGGGGGCCTTGGCTACACCTTC	CASSQDLGGLGYTF
NA	TRBD2	TRBV29-1	TRBJ2-7	TGCAGCGTTGACGGCGGGGGTGGGTACGAGCAGTACTTC	CSVDGGGGYEQYF
NA	NA	TRBV21-1	TRBJ2-1	TGTGCCAGCAGCAAAGGGTGTTGGGGGATCCCCTACAATGAGCAGTTCTTC	CASSKGCWGIPYNEQFF
NA	NA	TRBV2	TRBJ1-2	TGTGCCAGCAGTATCGGGTTTTCAGATGGCTACACCTTC	CASSIGFSDGYTF
few	TRBD1	TRBV2	TRBJ2-3	TGTGCCAGTACCCTGGACAGGGTCACAGATACGCAGTATTTT	CASTLDRVTDTQYF